A single sample is the source of the 26 T cell receptor beta chains below, sequenced in a study of brain T cells in children with intractable seizures. Produced via immunoSEQ multiplex PCR; TCRdb's table is partial and in-frame only. The data contain about 340,000 clones, about 94% of them singletons. Time point denoted: blood from clinic visit 5 months post-surgery; TSC patient then seizure free. Specimen: peripheral blood, collected roughly 5 months after surgery. The receptors originated from a boy less than two years old with tuberous sclerosis and intractable seizures.

This sequence joins TRBV28 and TRBJ2-5; D gene ambiguous. CDR1 and CDR2 (germline): MDHEN, SYDVKM. V lost 5 bases, J lost 2 bases, and 0 bases lay in between. The CDR3 runs to 10 residues. CDR3 sequence reads: CASSQETQYF. CDR3 DNA: TGTGCCAGCAGTCAAGAGACCCAGTACTTC. Drawing the rest from reference TRBV28 and TRBJ2-5, the complete variable domain is DVKVTQSSRYLVKRTGEKVFLECVQDMDHENMFWYRQDPGLGLRLIYFSYDVKMKEKGDIPEGYSVSREKKERFSLILESASTNQTSMYLCASSQETQYFGPGTRLLVL.

The chain recombines TRBV12-3 or TRBV12-4 with TRBJ1-2; TRBD1 might be the D (6 bases). This CDR3 has 13 amino acids. Trimming removed 3 bases at V and 4 bases at J, with 9 bases between. CDR3 bases: TGTGCCAGCAGTTTCGGGACAAGCTATGGCTACACCTTC. This translates into CASSFGTSYGYTF.

The CDR3 spells CAWSLSGTGYGYTF. CDR3 coding DNA: TGTGCCTGGAGTCTGTCTGGCACGGGCTATGGCTACACCTTC. The chain couples TRBV30 to TRBJ1-2; D is uncertain. The CDR3 contains 14 residues. V was cut by 2 bases and J by 4 bases, with 14 bases left in between. CDR1 and CDR2 from the germline V gene are GTSNPN and SVGIG (reference sequence).

This chain connects TRBV24-1 to TRBJ1-1; possible D gene TRBD1, 6 bases. The V end lost 4 bases, the J end lost 2 bases, and 22 bases lay between the germline ends. Germline values: CDR1 KGHDR, CDR2 SFDVKD. The CDR3 extends over 18 amino acids. Here the CDR3 DNA reads TGTGCCACCAGTGAACCGAGACAGGCCCCAGACCTCAACACTGAAGCTTTCTTT. Protein product: CATSEPRQAPDLNTEAFF.

The chain carries TRBV4-1 and TRBJ1-6, with 11 positions matching TRBD1. Germline trimming cut 1 base from V and 8 bases from J; bases unmatched to any gene: 4. The germline gives CDR1 MGHRA, CDR2 YSYEKL. There are 16 residues in the CDR3. DNA of the CDR3: TGCGCCAGCAGCCAAGTTGGGACAGGGGGTCATTCACCCCTCCACTTT. Residues: CASSQVGTGGHSPLHF.

The genes are TRBV5-1 and TRBJ2-1; a possible D gene is TRBD1 (5 bases). The CDR3 contains 15 residues. Trimming shortened V by 3 bases and J by 6 bases, and 16 bases separated the two germline ends. Germline V gives CDR1 SGHRS, CDR2 YFSETQ. The CDR3 DNA reads as TGCGCCAGCAGCTCGACAGTTTTGGTTTCCAATGAGCAGTTCTTC. It translates to CASSSTVLVSNEQFF.

CDR3 sequence reads: CATSRGGGGDTEAFF. The CDR3 nucleotides are TGTGCCACCAGCAGAGGAGGGGGCGGCGACACTGAAGCTTTCTTT. V usage is TRBV15 and J usage is TRBJ1-1, with 7 bases identical to TRBD1. The CDR3 is 15 residues long. V lost 1 base, J lost 3 bases, and 5 bases stayed unmatched. Germline-derived CDR1 and CDR2 are LNHNV and YYDKDF (reference sequence). Based on the CDR3 plus reference TRBV15 and TRBJ1-1, the full variable domain is DAMVIQNPRYQVTQFGKPVTLSCSQTLNHNVMYWYQQKSSQAPKLLFHYYDKDFNNEADTPDNFQSRRPNTSFCFLDIRSPGLGDTAMYLCATSRGGGGDTEAFFGQGTRLTVV.

This chain connects TRBV19 to TRBJ2-3, with 10 bases that match TRBD1. Germline V CDR1 and CDR2: LNHDA, SQIVND (reference sequence). The CDR3 covers 14 residues. J was trimmed by 2 bases and V by 8 bases; bases with no gene match: 4. CDR3 nucleotide sequence: TGTGCCAGTGGGGACAGGGGCCTCACAGATACGCAGTATTTT. Amino acid sequence: CASGDRGLTDTQYF.

The chain joins TRBV6-2 or TRBV6-3 to TRBJ2-7; TRBD2 aligns across 10 bases. The V and J ends lost 0 bases and 2 bases, in that order; junction bases with no gene match: 1. The CDR3 has 15 amino acids. The germline CDR1 and CDR2 sequences are MNHEY and SVGEGT. CDR3 amino acids: CASSYSSGGAYEQYF. Here the CDR3 DNA reads TGTGCCAGCAGTTACTCGAGCGGGGGGGCCTACGAGCAGTACTTC.

The chain links TRBV28 to TRBJ2-3; possibly TRBD2 for D (6 bases). The CDR3 has 13 residues. Germline lookup yields CDR1 MDHEN and CDR2 SYDVKM. Trimming left V 7 bases short and J 1 base short, with 9 bases between. Here the CDR3 reads CASTEGGTDTQYF. The CDR3 DNA reads TGTGCCAGCACGGAGGGAGGCACAGATACGCAGTATTTT.

V gene TRBV30 combines with J gene TRBJ2-1; TRBD2 is a possible D gene (6 bases). Germline CDR1 is GTSNPN and CDR2 is SVGIG (reference sequence). Trimming shortened V by 5 bases and J by 9 bases, and 14 bases separated the two germline ends. There are 12 residues in the CDR3. In DNA form, the CDR3 reads TGTGCCTGGGGGGGGTCTTTGGGTGAGCAGTTCTTC. It is translated as CAWGGSLGEQFF. The complete variable domain, with remaining parts taken from reference TRBV30 and TRBJ2-1, reads SQTIHQWPATLVQPVGSPLSLECTVEGTSNPNLYWYRQAAGRGLQLLFYSVGIGQISSEVPQNLSASRPQDRQFILSSKKLLLSDSGFYLCAWGGSLGEQFFGPGTRLTVL.

The chain is built from TRBV11-3 and TRBJ2-7; TRBD2 agrees at 8 bases. V shed 2 bases, J shed 5 bases, and the junction held 8 bases outside the gene matches. The CDR3 runs to 15 residues. CDR1 and CDR2 from the germline V gene are SGHNT and YENEEA. The CDR3 coding sequence is TGTGCCAGCAGCTTACAAGCGGGAGCCATAAACGAGCAGTACTTC. Encoded protein: CASSLQAGAINEQYF.

The rearrangement links TRBV4-1 to TRBJ1-2; D not resolved. Germline V CDR1 and CDR2: MGHRA, YSYEKL. The CDR3 is 17 residues long. V was trimmed by 0 bases and J by 3 bases, leaving 17 bases between them. This chain's CDR3 is CASSQDPNGPRDYGYTF. CDR3 bases: TGCGCCAGCAGCCAAGATCCTAACGGGCCGCGGGACTATGGCTACACCTTC.

V usage is TRBV28 and J usage is TRBJ2-7; the match to TRBD2 covers 11 bases. The germline V gene encodes CDR1 MDHEN and CDR2 SYDVKM. After removal of 5 bases from V and 2 bases from J, the junction contained 8 bases not matched to a gene. The CDR3 loop spans 16 amino acids. CDR3 sequence: CASSLGGSGRAYEQYF. Here the CDR3 DNA reads TGTGCCAGCAGTCTTGGGGGTAGCGGGAGGGCCTACGAGCAGTACTTC.

V is TRBV27 and J is TRBJ2-7, with D unclear. Germline CDR1 MNHEY, CDR2 SMNVEV (reference sequence). Between the trimmed V and J ends, which lost 4 bases and 8 bases, there was a span of 24 bases. The length of the CDR3 is 16 residues. The CDR3 is CASSSPTLEATRKQYF. The CDR3 coding sequence is TGTGCCAGCAGTTCCCCCACCCTAGAAGCCACCCGCAAGCAGTACTTC.

The chain links TRBV19 to TRBJ1-1; D is uncertain. Trimming stripped 4 bases from V and 5 bases from J, with 17 bases between. Germline values: CDR1 LNHDA, CDR2 SQIVND (reference sequence). CDR3 size: 15 residues. Written as DNA, the CDR3 is TGTGCCAGTAGTACCCTCTTGAAGGGAAGAACTGAAGCTTTCTTT. Protein product: CASSTLLKGRTEAFF.

This chain uses TRBV5-1 with TRBJ2-3; D ambiguous. CDR3 length: 14 residues. With 3 bases removed from V and 1 base from J, the gap between germline ends came to 9 bases. Germline V gene data show CDR1 as SGHRS and CDR2 as YFSETQ. CDR3 in amino acids: CASSSGDGTDTQYF. CDR3 nucleotides: TGCGCCAGCAGCTCAGGTGACGGCACAGATACGCAGTATTTT.

The chain links TRBV11-3 to TRBJ2-3, with 11 nucleotides matching TRBD2. Germline V gene sequence: CDR1 SGHNT, CDR2 YENEEA. The V gene end was trimmed by 5 bases and the J gene end by 8 bases; junction bases not matched to a gene: 9. This CDR3 contains 15 residues. The CDR3 sequence: CASSDLAGGRGTQYF. The CDR3 nucleotides are TGTGCCAGCAGCGACCTAGCGGGAGGTAGGGGTACGCAGTATTTT. Variable domain in full (rest from reference TRBV11-3 and TRBJ2-3): EAGVVQSPRYKIIEKKQPVAFWCNPISGHNTLYWYLQNLGQGPELLIRYENEEAVDDSQLPKDRFSAERLKGVDSTLKIQPAELGDSAVYLCASSDLAGGRGTQYFGPGTRLTVL.

The rearrangement joins TRBV3-1 (or the pseudogene TRBV3-2) to TRBJ2-2, with a tentative D call TRBD2 (5 bases). The CDR3 length is 14 residues. V lost 0 bases to trimming and J lost 6 bases, with 8 bases between them. Germline assignment: CDR1 LGHDT and CDR2 YNNKEL (reference sequence). The CDR3 protein is CASSQDPGSGELFF. DNA for the CDR3: TGTGCCAGCAGCCAAGACCCGGGATCCGGGGAGCTGTTTTTT.

This rearrangement joins TRBV6-5 to TRBJ1-1; no firm D call. V was pared by 7 bases and J by 4 bases, with 16 bases between. The CDR3 has 14 amino acids. The germline CDR1 and CDR2 sequences are MNHEY and SVGAGI. The CDR3 sequence is CASIWVGLGTEAFF. The CDR3, as DNA: TGTGCCAGCATCTGGGTGGGATTGGGCACTGAAGCTTTCTTT.

The genes are TRBV4-1 and TRBJ2-2; 10 bases map to TRBD1. V dropped 0 bases and J dropped 7; count of bases not matched to a gene: 14. Looked up from germline, CDR1 is MGHRA and CDR2 is YSYEKL. The CDR3 is made up of 19 amino acids. The CDR3 region has the DNA TGCGCCAGCAGCCAAGATAGTGACAGGGGGCTGGTTCGGGGCGGGGAGCTGTTTTTT. It is translated as CASSQDSDRGLVRGGELFF.

The V and J genes are TRBV29-1 and TRBJ1-1, with TRBD1 as a possible D gene (5 bases). With 4 bases removed from V and 3 bases from J, the gap between germline ends came to 9 bases. The CDR3 length is 12 residues. CDR1 and CDR2 from the germline V gene are SQVTM and ANQGSEA. CDR3 DNA sequence: TGCAGCGTTGTGCAGGGTGACACTGAAGCTTTCTTT. This codes for CSVVQGDTEAFF.

Notes on this clone: The same CDR3 can be traced to other DNA sequences in this sample. V gene TRBV12-3 or TRBV12-4 combines with J gene TRBJ2-3; no definite D call. The CDR3 consists of 13 residues. V shed 1 base and J shed 3 bases, with 5 bases lying between them. The CDR3 reads CASSLVLTDTQYF. Here the CDR3 DNA reads TGTGCCAGCAGTTTAGTTTTAACAGATACGCAGTATTTT.

The CDR3 region has the DNA TGTGCCAGCAGCTTACAGGGGAATGAGCAGTTCTTC. As protein: CASSLQGNEQFF. The chain links TRBV7-6 to TRBJ2-1; TRBD1 is a possible D gene (6 bases). CDR1 SGHVS and CDR2 FNYEAQ come from the germline V gene. V was clipped by 2 bases and J by 7 bases, with 6 bases between them. The CDR3 consists of 12 residues.

The sample holds one count of this clone. CDR3 in amino acids: CAWSVGGRTEAFF. The CDR3, as DNA: TGTGCCTGGAGTGTAGGGGGGCGCACTGAAGCTTTCTTT. The V call is TRBV30, the J call TRBJ1-1; possible D gene TRBD1, 6 bases. CDR1 is GTSNPN, CDR2 SVGIG, per germline (reference sequence). The germline V and J ends were trimmed by 0 bases and 4 bases, with 9 bases remaining between them. This CDR3 contains 13 residues.

This chain joins TRBV2 and TRBJ1-5, with 7 bases matching TRBD1. The V and J ends lost 6 bases and 5 bases, in that order; junction bases with no gene match: 10. The CDR3 loop spans 15 amino acids. Germline lookup yields CDR1 SNHLY and CDR2 FYNNEI. CDR3 sequence: CASSRDSPKYQPQHF. The CDR3 DNA follows: TGTGCCAGCAGCCGGGACAGCCCCAAGTATCAGCCCCAGCATTTT.